This T cell receptor (beta chain) was identified in a study of T cells after yellow fever vaccination. Notes on the study in general: Most primary-vaccination clones reappeared after the booster (about 97% CD4, around 88% CD8).

CDR3 length: 15 amino acids. V dropped 7 bases and J dropped 1 base, with 13 bases sitting between them. This clonotype showed up many times. The TCR cDNA carried a universal primer site and UMIs from 5'RACE template switching. From the 5' RACE reads, TCRdb called clonotypes with MiXCR, one entry per CDR3 protein. Altogether 20,000 to 25,000 distinct CDR3 sequences are present, roughly 3.3% being singletons, with the ten largest covering roughly 0.9%. The TCR was taken from a man in his late teens or twenties who received the YFV17D yellow fever vaccine. Sequenced material: PBMCs, either bulk or a sorted T-cell subset (CD4+, CD8+, memory, or dextramer-sorted; not recorded which), taken approximately 47 days after the first yellow fever vaccination. The gene calls are TRBV12-3 or TRBV12-4 and TRBJ2-2; D call uncertain. The CDR3 region is CASTLRAVNTGELFF. The DNA for the CDR3 is TGTGCCAGCACCCTTAGGGCGGTGAACACCGGGGAGCTGTTTTTT.